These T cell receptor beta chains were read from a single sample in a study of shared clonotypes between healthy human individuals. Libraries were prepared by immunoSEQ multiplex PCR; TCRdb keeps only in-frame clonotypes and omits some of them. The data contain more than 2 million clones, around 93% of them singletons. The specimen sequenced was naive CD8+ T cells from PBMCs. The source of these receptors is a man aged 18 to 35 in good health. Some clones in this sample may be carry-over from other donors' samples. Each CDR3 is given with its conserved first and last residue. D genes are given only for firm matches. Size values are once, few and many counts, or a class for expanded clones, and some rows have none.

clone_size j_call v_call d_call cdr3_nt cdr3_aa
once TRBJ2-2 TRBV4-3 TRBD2 TGCGCCAGCAGCCAGTTTGCGGGAGGCGAGACCGGGGAGCTGTTTTTT CASSQFAGGETGELFF
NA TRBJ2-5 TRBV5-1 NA TGCGCCAGCAGCTTAGCTGAGGGGGAGACCCAGTACTTC CASSLAEGETQYF
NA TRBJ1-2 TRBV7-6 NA TGTGCCAGCGGAACTGCAGGGGTGCATGGCTACACCTTC CASGTAGVHGYTF
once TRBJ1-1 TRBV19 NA TGTGCCAGTAGTACCCCGCCGGCGGGGGTCACTGAAGCTTTCTTT CASSTPPAGVTEAFF
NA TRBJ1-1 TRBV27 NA TGTGCCAGCAGGCTGGGGGAGAACACTGAAGCTTTCTTT CASRLGENTEAFF
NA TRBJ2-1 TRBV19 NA TGTGCCAGTAGTTATTGGTCATGGAATGAGCAGTTCTTC CASSYWSWNEQFF
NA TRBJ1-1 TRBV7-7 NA TGTGCCAGCAGCTTAGACAGGGACACTGAAGCTTTCTTT CASSLDRDTEAFF
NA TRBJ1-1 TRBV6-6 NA TGTGCCAGCAGTTCCTCAGGGGTCCTTTTCACTGAAGCTTTCTTT CASSSSGVLFTEAFF
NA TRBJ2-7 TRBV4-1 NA TGCGCCAGCAGCCACCGGGCCCACGACGTCTACGAGCAGTACTTC CASSHRAHDVYEQYF
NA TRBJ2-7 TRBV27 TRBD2 TGTGCCAGCAGTTTAAGCGGGACCCCACCTTCCTACGAGCAGTACTTC CASSLSGTPPSYEQYF
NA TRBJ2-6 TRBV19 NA TGTGCCAGTAGTATAGTCGGCCCGGAGTACTCTGGGGCCAACGTCCTGACTTTC CASSIVGPEYSGANVLTF
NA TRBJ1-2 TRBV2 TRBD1 TGTGCCAGCAGGCCTTGGACAGGGGGCTTTGATGGCTACACCTTC CASRPWTGGFDGYTF
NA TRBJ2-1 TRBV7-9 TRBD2 TGTGCCAGCAGCGGCCCGGGACTAGCACGGAATGAGCAGTTCTTC CASSGPGLARNEQFF
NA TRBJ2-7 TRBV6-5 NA TGTGCCGTCCACCGGATCGGGTACGAGCAGTACTTC CAVHRIGYEQYF
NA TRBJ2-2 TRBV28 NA TGTGCCAGCATCCCCAGGTCGGACGGCGGGGAGCTGTTTTTT CASIPRSDGGELFF
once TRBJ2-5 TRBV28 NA TGTGCCAGCAGTTCAGTGGACCGCGCCCGAGGGGAGACCCAGTACTTC CASSSVDRARGETQYF
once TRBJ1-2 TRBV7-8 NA TGTGCCAGCAGCTTAGGGGGCTACCCGCGGGAGGGTGGCTACACCTTC CASSLGGYPREGGYTF
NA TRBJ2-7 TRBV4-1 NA TGCGCCAGCAGCCAGTCTCGACGGAGCTCCTACGAGCAGTACTTC CASSQSRRSSYEQYF
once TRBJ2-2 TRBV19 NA TGTGCCAGTAGTATAAAAGCAGGGCAAGGCGGGGAGCTGTTTTTT CASSIKAGQGGELFF